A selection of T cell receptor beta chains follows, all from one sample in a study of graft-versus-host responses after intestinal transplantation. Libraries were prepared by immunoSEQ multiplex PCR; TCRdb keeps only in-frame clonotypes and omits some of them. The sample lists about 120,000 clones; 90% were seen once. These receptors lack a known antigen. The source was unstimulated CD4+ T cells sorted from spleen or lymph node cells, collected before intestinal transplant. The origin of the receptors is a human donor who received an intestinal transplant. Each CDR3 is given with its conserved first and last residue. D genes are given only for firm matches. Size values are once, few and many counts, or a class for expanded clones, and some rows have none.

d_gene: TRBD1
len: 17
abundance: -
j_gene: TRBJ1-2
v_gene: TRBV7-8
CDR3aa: CASSFKLTGGTNYGYTF
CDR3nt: TGTGCCAGCAGTTTTAAGCTGACAGGGGGGACTAACTATGGCTACACCTTC

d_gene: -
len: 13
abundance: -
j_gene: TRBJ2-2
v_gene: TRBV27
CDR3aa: CASRLRGTGELFF
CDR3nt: TGTGCCAGCAGACTGAGGGGGACCGGGGAGCTGTTTTTT

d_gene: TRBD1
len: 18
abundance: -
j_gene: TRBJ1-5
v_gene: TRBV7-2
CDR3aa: CASSLGLPGTGGNQPQHF
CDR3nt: TGTGCCAGCAGCTTAGGGCTACCAGGGACAGGGGGTAATCAGCCCCAGCATTTT

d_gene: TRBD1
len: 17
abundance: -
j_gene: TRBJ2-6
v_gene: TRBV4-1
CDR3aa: CASSRGTANSGANVLTF
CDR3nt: TGCGCCAGCAGCCGAGGGACAGCGAACTCTGGGGCCAACGTCCTGACTTTC

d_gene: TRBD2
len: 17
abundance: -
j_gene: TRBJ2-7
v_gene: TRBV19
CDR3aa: CASSRTSGSLGYYEQYF
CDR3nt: TGTGCCAGTAGTAGAACTAGCGGGAGTTTGGGCTACTACGAGCAGTACTTC

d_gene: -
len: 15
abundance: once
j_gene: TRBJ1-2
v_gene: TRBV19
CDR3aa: CASSLGIPLKYGYTF
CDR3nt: TGTGCCAGTAGTCTCGGGATACCCCTTAAGTATGGCTACACCTTC

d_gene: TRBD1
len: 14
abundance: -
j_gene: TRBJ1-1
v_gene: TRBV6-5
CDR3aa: CAASPGTGNTEAFF
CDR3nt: TGTGCCGCGTCCCCGGGGACAGGGAACACTGAAGCTTTCTTT

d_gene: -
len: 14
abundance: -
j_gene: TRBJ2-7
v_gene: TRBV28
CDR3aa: CASSLGSFVDEQYF
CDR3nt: TGTGCCAGCAGTTTGGGGAGTTTTGTCGACGAGCAGTACTTC

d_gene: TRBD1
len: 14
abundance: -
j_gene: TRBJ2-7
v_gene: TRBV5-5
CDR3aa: CASGVTTGPYEQYF
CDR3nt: TGTGCCAGCGGCGTGACGACAGGGCCCTACGAGCAGTACTTC

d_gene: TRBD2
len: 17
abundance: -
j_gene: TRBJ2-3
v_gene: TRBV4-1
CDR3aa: CASSQEGLAGPTDTQYF
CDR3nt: TGCGCCAGCAGCCAAGAGGGGCTAGCGGGCCCCACAGATACGCAGTATTTT

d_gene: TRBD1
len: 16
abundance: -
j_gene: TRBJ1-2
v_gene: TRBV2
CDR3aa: CASSALVGRGRGGYTF
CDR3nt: TGTGCCAGCAGTGCGTTGGTCGGGAGGGGGCGAGGTGGCTACACCTTC

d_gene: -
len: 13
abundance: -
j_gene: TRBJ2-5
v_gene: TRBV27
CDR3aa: CASSLYRAETQYF
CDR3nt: TGTGCCAGCAGTTTATACAGGGCAGAGACCCAGTACTTC

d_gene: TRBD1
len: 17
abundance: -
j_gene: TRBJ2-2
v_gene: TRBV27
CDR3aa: CASSLRDRASNTGELFF
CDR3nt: TGTGCCAGCAGTTTACGGGACAGGGCCTCGAACACCGGGGAGCTGTTTTTT

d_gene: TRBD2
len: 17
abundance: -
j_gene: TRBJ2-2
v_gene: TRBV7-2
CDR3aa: CASSLLRGGAVVGELFF
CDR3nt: TGTGCCAGCAGCTTATTGCGCGGGGGGGCCGTCGTCGGGGAGCTGTTTTTT

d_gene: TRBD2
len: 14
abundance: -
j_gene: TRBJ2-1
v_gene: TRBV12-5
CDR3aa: CASVSGDRGGKQFF
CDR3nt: TGTGCTAGTGTCTCAGGGGATCGGGGGGGGAAGCAGTTCTTC

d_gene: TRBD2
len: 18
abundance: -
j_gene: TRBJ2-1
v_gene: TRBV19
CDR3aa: CASSTLGTSGRPYNEQFF
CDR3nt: TGTGCCAGTAGTACCCTGGGGACTAGCGGGAGACCCTACAATGAGCAGTTCTTC

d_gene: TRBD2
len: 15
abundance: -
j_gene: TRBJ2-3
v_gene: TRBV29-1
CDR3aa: CSVVRLAGSTDTQYF
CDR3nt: TGCAGCGTCGTCCGACTAGCGGGATCCACAGATACGCAGTATTTT

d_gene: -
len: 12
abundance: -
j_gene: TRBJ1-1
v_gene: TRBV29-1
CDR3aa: CSVEDPETEAFF
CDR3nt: TGCAGCGTTGAAGATCCTGAGACTGAAGCTTTCTTT

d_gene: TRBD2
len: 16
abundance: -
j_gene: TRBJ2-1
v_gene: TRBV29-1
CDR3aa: CSVWTSGRASYNEQFF
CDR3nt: TGCAGCGTGTGGACTAGCGGGAGGGCCTCCTACAATGAGCAGTTCTTC

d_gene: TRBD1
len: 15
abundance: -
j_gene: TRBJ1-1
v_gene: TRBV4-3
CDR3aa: CASSQEADRGTEAFF
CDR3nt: TGCGCCAGCAGCCAAGAAGCCGACAGGGGGACTGAAGCTTTCTTT

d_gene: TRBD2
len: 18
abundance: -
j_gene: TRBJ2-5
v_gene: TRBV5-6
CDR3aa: CASSFSLSPSGRGETQYF
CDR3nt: TGTGCCAGCAGCTTCTCCCTCTCCCCTAGCGGGAGGGGGGAGACCCAGTACTTC

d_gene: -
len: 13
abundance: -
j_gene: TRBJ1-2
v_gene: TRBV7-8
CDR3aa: CASSRGINYGYTF
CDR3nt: TGTGCCAGCAGCCGGGGAATTAACTATGGCTACACCTTC

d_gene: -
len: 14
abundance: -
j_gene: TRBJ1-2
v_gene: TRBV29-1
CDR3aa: CSVEPWRNRQQGTF
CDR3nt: TGCAGCGTTGAACCCTGGCGCAATCGTCAACAGGGCACCTTC

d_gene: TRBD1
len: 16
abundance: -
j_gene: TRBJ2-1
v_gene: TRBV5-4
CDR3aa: CASSLGGGTGDNEQFF
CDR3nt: TGTGCCAGCAGCTTGGGCGGTGGGACAGGGGACAATGAGCAGTTCTTC

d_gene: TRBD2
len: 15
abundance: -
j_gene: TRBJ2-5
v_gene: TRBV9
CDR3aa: CASSGTSLGGETQYF
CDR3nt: TGTGCCAGCAGCGGGACTAGTCTCGGGGGGGAGACCCAGTACTTC

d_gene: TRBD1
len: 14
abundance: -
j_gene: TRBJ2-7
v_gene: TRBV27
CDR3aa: CASSAPGQVDEQYF
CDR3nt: TGTGCCAGCAGTGCACCGGGACAGGTAGACGAGCAGTACTTC

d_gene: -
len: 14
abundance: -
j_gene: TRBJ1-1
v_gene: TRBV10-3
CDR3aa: CAISESRRDAEAFF
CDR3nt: TGTGCCATCAGTGAGTCGAGGAGGGACGCCGAAGCTTTCTTT

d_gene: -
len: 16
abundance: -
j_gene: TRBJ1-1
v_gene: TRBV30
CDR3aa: CAWSVPRASVNTEAFF
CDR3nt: TGTGCCTGGAGTGTACCTCGAGCCTCGGTGAACACTGAAGCTTTCTTT

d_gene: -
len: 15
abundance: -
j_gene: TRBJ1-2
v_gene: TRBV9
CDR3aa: CASSVGLTGQGGYTF
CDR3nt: TGTGCCAGCAGCGTAGGATTAACCGGGCAGGGTGGCTACACCTTC

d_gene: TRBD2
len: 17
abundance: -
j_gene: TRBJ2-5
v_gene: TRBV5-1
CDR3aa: CASSLVPLSAGGETQYF
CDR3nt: TGCGCCAGCAGCTTGGTACCCCTATCGGCGGGAGGAGAGACCCAGTACTTC

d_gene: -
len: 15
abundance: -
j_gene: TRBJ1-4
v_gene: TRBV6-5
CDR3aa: CASSYSPGAGEKLFF
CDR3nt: TGTGCCAGCAGTTACTCACCCGGGGCGGGGGAAAAACTGTTTTTT

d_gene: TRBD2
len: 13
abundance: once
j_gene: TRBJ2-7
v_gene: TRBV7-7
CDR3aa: CASSRAGRDEQYF
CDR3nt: TGTGCCAGCAGCCGCGCCGGGAGGGACGAGCAGTACTTC

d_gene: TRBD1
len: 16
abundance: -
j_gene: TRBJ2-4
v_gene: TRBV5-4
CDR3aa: CASSSDREFSKNIQYF
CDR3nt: TGTGCCAGCAGCTCGGACAGGGAGTTCTCTAAAAACATTCAGTACTTC

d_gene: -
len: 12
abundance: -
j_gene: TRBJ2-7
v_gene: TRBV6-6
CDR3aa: CASSYLRDEQYF
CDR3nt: TGTGCCAGCAGTTACCTCAGGGACGAGCAGTACTTC

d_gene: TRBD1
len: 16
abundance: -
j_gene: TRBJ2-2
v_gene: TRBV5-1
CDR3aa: CASSFPGTGNTGELFF
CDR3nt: TGCGCCAGCAGCTTTCCCGGGACAGGGAACACCGGGGAGCTGTTTTTT

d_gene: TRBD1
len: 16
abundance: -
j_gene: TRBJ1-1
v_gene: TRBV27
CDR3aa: CASSPRQGRVNTEAFF
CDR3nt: TGTGCCAGCAGTCCCCGACAGGGACGGGTGAACACTGAAGCTTTCTTT

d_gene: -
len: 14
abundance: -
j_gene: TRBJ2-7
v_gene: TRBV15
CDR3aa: CATSRDFLTYEQYF
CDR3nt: TGTGCCACCAGCAGAGATTTCCTTACCTACGAGCAGTACTTC

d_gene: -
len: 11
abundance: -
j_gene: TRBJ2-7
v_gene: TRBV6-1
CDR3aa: CASTGAYEQYF
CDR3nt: TGTGCCAGCACCGGGGCCTACGAGCAGTACTTC

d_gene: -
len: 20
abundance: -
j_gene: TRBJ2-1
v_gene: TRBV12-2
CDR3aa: CASRLALGLSRSGGANEQFF
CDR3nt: TGTGCAAGTCGCTTAGCGCTCGGCCTAAGTAGGAGCGGGGGGGCCAATGAGCAGTTCTTC

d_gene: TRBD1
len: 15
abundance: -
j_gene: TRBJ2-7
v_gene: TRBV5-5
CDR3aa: CASSLGAGTAYEQYF
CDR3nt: TGTGCCAGCAGCTTGGGAGCCGGGACAGCTTACGAGCAGTACTTC

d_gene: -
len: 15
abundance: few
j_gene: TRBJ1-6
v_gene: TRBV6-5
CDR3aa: CASSYSQSSNSPLHF
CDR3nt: TGTGCCAGCAGTTACTCACAGAGCAGTAACTCACCCCTCCACTTT

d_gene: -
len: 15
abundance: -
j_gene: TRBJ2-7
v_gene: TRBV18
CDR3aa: CASSPPPTSSYEQYF
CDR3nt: TGTGCCAGCTCACCTCCTCCGACTAGCTCCTACGAGCAGTACTTC

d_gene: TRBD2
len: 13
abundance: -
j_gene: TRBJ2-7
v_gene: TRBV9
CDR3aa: CASPPREFNEQYF
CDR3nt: TGTGCCAGCCCCCCGCGGGAGTTCAACGAGCAGTACTTC

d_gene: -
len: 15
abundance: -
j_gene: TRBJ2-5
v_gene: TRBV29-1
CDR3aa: CSVRPDRRDQETQYF
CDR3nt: TGCAGCGTGAGACCGGACAGGAGGGACCAAGAGACCCAGTACTTC

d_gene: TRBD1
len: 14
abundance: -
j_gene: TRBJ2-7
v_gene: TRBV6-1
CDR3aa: CASNDRGQTNEQYF
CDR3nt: TGTGCCAGCAACGACAGGGGGCAAACTAACGAGCAGTACTTC

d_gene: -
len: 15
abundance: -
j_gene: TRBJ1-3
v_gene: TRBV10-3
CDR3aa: CAISAQGYSGNTIYF
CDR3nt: TGTGCCATCAGTGCCCAGGGTTACTCTGGAAACACCATATATTTT